One and the same sample provided the 28 T cell receptor beta chains below, sequenced in a study of long-term antiretroviral therapy in people with HIV. Survey-level resolution applied to immunoSEQ assay v3.0. The repertoire was sequenced with immunoSEQ multiplex PCR; TCRdb's copy has only in-frame clones and lacks some. The sample includes under 4,000 clones, 70% to 90% of them seen just once. The sequences come from unsorted PBMCs, collected 0.3 years after starting antiretroviral therapy. These receptors were obtained from a woman between 45 and 60 years old with HIV.

The rearrangement links TRBV21-1 to TRBJ2-2. TRBV21-1 represents a pseudogene. This CDR3 is 17 amino acids long. CDR3 nucleotides: TGTGCCAGCAGCAAGTATAATAAGGGCCCGAACACCGGGGAGCTGTTTTTT. This sequence encodes CASSKYNKGPNTGELFF.

This clone was seen a few times. This chain uses TRBV2 with TRBJ2-2; TRBD2 agrees at 10 bases. The ends lost 0 bases at V and 6 bases at J; junction bases unmatched: 4. Looked up from germline, CDR1 is SNHLY and CDR2 is FYNNEI. CDR3 length: 16 residues. Here the CDR3 DNA reads TGTGCCAGCAGTGAAGCGAAGCTAGCGGGGGCCGGGGAGCTGTTTTTT. Translating gives CASSEAKLAGAGELFF.

This rearrangement joins TRBV27 to TRBJ1-1, with a tentative D call TRBD1 (5 bases). Between the trimmed V and J ends, which lost 8 bases and 7 bases, there was a span of 20 bases. The CDR3 is 14 amino acids. In germline, CDR1 is MNHEY, CDR2 SMNVEV (reference sequence). Here the CDR3 DNA reads TGTGCCAGCTTTTACGCAGGGCCTAGGAGTGAAGCTTTCTTT. As protein: CASFYAGPRSEAFF.

J is TRBJ1-2 and V is TRBV21-1. TRBV21-1 is an annotated pseudogene. The CDR3 is 15 amino acids. CDR3 in amino acids: CASSAQGRANYGYTF. CDR3 bases: TGTGCCAGCAGCGCCCAGGGGAGGGCTAACTATGGCTACACCTTC.

The chain uses TRBV15 and TRBJ1-5; D unresolved. V lost 1 base and J lost 6, with 7 bases in between. Germline V gene data show CDR1 as LNHNV and CDR2 as YYDKDF (reference sequence). The CDR3 runs 13 residues. CDR3 sequence (DNA): TGTGCCACCAGCAGAGGATACCCTCAGCCCCAGCATTTT. Translation gives CATSRGYPQPQHF.

A word on this clone: A junction boundary mismatches the germline segment, possibly from a read error. This sequence joins TRBV6-5 and TRBJ2-3; TRBD1 matches 7 bases. The CDR3 extends over 16 amino acids. From germline, CDR1 is MNHEY and CDR2 SVGAGI. The DNA for the CDR3 is TGTGCCAGCAGTTATCAGGGGGAAAAGAGGACAGATACACAGTATTTT. Translated, it gives CASSYQGEKRTDTQYF.

In nucleotides, the CDR3 is TGTGCCAGCAGCTTAGCAGCTGTTTCGGCAGTTGGAGATACGCAGTATTTT. Its protein is CASSLAAVSAVGDTQYF. The chain has TRBV7-2 and TRBJ2-3; D remains ambiguous. Germline assignment: CDR1 SGHTA and CDR2 FQGNSA. Trimming stripped 0 bases from V and 5 bases from J, with 18 bases between. The CDR3 spans 17 residues.

The chain uses TRBV10-3 and TRBJ2-7; 12 bases align to TRBD2. Per germline, CDR1 ENHRY and CDR2 SYGVKD. This CDR3 spans 15 amino acids. V lost 6 bases, J lost 6 bases, and 9 bases stayed unmatched. CDR3 DNA: TGTGCCATCAGCAAGTCTAGCGGGGGGGCTTCCGAGCAGTACTTC. Amino acids: CAISKSSGGASEQYF.

This chain joins TRBV6-4 and TRBJ2-3, with 7 nucleotides matching TRBD2. The germline V gene has CDR1 MRHNA and CDR2 SNTAGT. The CDR3 extends over 14 amino acids. Trimming cost V 3 bases and J 1 base; bases outside gene matches: 1. The CDR3 DNA sequence: TGTGCCAGCAGTGAAGGGAGGGGCACAGATACGCAGTATTTT. This codes for CASSEGRGTDTQYF.

This chain links TRBV29-1 with TRBJ2-1, with 7 nucleotides matching TRBD1. Germline lookup yields CDR1 SQVTM and CDR2 ANQGSEA. The CDR3 loop spans 18 amino acids. Trimming took 4 bases from V and 4 from J; bases not matched to a gene: 19. CDR3 DNA: TGCAGCGTTGGAAGCAGTGGTCTACAGGGGCCCAAATACAATGAGCAGTTCTTC. It is translated as CSVGSSGLQGPKYNEQFF.

The chain has TRBV9 and TRBJ2-3; possibly TRBD2 for D (5 bases). CDR3 length: 17 residues. Trimming took 3 bases from V and 2 from J, leaving 19 bases between them. Germline V lookup: CDR1 SGDLS, CDR2 YYNGEE. The CDR3 region is CASSDRAAVRATDTQYF. In DNA form, the CDR3 reads TGTGCCAGCAGCGATAGGGCAGCGGTCCGCGCCACAGATACGCAGTATTTT. The full variable domain, completed using reference TRBV9 and TRBJ2-3, is DSGVTQTPKHLITATGQRVTLRCSPRSGDLSVYWYQQSLDQGLQFLIQYYNGEERAKGNILERFSAQQFPDLHSELNLSSLELGDSALYFCASSDRAAVRATDTQYFGPGTRLTVL.

The chain combines TRBV6-5 with TRBJ1-2; D not certain. Germline V gives CDR1 MNHEY, CDR2 SVGAGI. CDR3 length: 15 amino acids. The V gene lost 4 bases and the J gene lost 8 bases, with 20 bases spanning the gap. Here the CDR3 DNA reads TGTGCCAGCAGTTCGATGCCGGACCAGACTGGCGGCTACACCTTC. Translation: CASSSMPDQTGGYTF.

This chain connects TRBV9 to TRBJ1-3; the D is unclear. V was clipped by 0 bases and J by 11 bases, with 18 bases between them. The CDR3 runs 15 residues. CDR1 and CDR2 from the germline V gene are SGDLS and YYNGEE. DNA of the CDR3: TGTGCCAGCAGCGTAGAGGACTCTGGGCAGCGGCCCATATATTTT. This sequence encodes CASSVEDSGQRPIYF.

The chain has TRBV30 and TRBJ2-7; 8 bases agree with TRBD2. The CDR3 has 11 residues. V dropped 5 bases and J dropped 3; count of bases not matched to a gene: 0. In germline, CDR1 is GTSNPN, CDR2 SVGIG (reference sequence). The DNA for the CDR3 is TGTGCCTGGCTAGCGGGCTACGAGCAGTACTTC. This sequence encodes CAWLAGYEQYF.

The chain joins TRBV5-6 to TRBJ2-5; D call uncertain. CDR3 length: 14 amino acids. Germline CDR1 and CDR2: SGHDT and YYEEEE. V gave up 0 bases and J gave up 5 bases, with 11 bases separating them. CDR3: CASSLDAVRETQYF. The CDR3 DNA reads TGTGCCAGCAGCTTGGATGCAGTAAGGGAGACCCAGTACTTC.

The chain is built from TRBV11-2 and TRBJ2-3; maybe TRBD2 (5 bases). Looked up from germline, CDR1 is SGHAT and CDR2 is FQNNGV. V lost 5 bases to trimming and J lost 13 bases, with 16 bases between them. The length of the CDR3 is 12 residues. Here the CDR3 reads CASSPGGPQEYF. Written as DNA, the CDR3 is TGTGCCAGCAGCCCCGGCGGGCCTCAGGAGTATTTT. The variable domain in full, completed from reference TRBV11-2 and TRBJ2-3, reads EAGVAQSPRYKIIEKRQSVAFWCNPISGHATLYWYQQILGQGPKLLIQFQNNGVVDDSQLPKDRFSAERLKGVDSTLKIQPAKLEDSAVYLCASSPGGPQEYFGPGTRLTVL.

V gene TRBV5-4 combines with J gene TRBJ2-5; D is perhaps TRBD1 (6 bases). The CDR3 runs 16 residues. The V and J ends lost 4 bases and 5 bases respectively, with 21 bases between them. Germline V lookup: CDR1 SGHNT, CDR2 YYREEE (reference sequence). For the CDR3, the DNA is TGTGCCAGCAGCGACCCGGACAGCGAGCAGTGGGAGACCCAGTACTTC. Residues: CASSDPDSEQWETQYF.

V gene TRBV9 combines with J gene TRBJ1-4, with D uncertain. The length of the CDR3 is 14 residues. Trimming left V 0 bases short and J 10 bases short, with 13 bases between. Germline CDR1 is SGDLS and CDR2 is YYNGEE. CDR3 DNA: TGTGCCAGCAGCGTAGGGACCCTATCGGGAAAACTGTTTTTT. It encodes CASSVGTLSGKLFF.

The chain joins TRBV4-1 to TRBJ2-3; D is unclear. The CDR3 totals 15 residues. V lost 0 bases and J lost 6, with 13 bases in between. The germline V gene encodes CDR1 MGHRA and CDR2 YSYEKL. The CDR3 bases are TGCGCCAGCAGCCAAGATTACACTGTTCGGGATACGCAGTATTTT. Translating gives CASSQDYTVRDTQYF.

The V gene is TRBV19, the J gene TRBJ2-5, with D maybe TRBD1 (6 bases). The germline CDR1 and CDR2 sequences are LNHDA and SQIVND (reference sequence). The CDR3 spans 17 residues. Trimming removed 8 bases at V and 4 bases at J, with 26 bases between. The CDR3 nucleotides are TGTGCCAGTCTCCGCGGACAGCCGGCTGCGTGGGGAGAGACCCAGTACTTC. Protein product: CASLRGQPAAWGETQYF.

This chain uses TRBV5-1 with TRBJ2-3, with 8 bases aligning to TRBD1. The CDR3 loop spans 16 amino acids. CDR1 and CDR2 (germline): SGHRS, YFSETQ. J gave up 0 bases and V 0 bases, and 3 bases lay outside the gene matches. CDR3 DNA sequence: TGCGCCAGCAGCTTGGCACGGGACAGGAGCACAGATACGCAGTATTTT. Its translation is CASSLARDRSTDTQYF.

This chain links TRBV10-1 with TRBJ2-7; D is uncertain. Deletions cut 7 bases from V and 2 bases from J, with 9 bases between. The germline V gene encodes CDR1 WNHNN and CDR2 SYGVQD (reference sequence). There are 12 residues in the CDR3. CDR3 nucleotide sequence: TGCGCCAGCATATTCATTACCTACGAGCAGTACTTC. Translating gives CASIFITYEQYF.

The rearrangement joins TRBV9 to TRBJ2-7; D is perhaps TRBD1 (5 bases). Trimming stripped 4 bases from V and 3 bases from J, with 17 bases between. The germline CDR1 and CDR2 sequences are SGDLS and YYNGEE. The CDR3 is 15 residues long. The CDR3 reads CASSSSSPRVYEQYF. CDR3 DNA sequence: TGTGCCAGCAGCTCCTCCTCCCCCAGGGTCTACGAGCAGTACTTC.

This chain connects TRBV23-1 to TRBJ1-2; D possibly corresponds to TRBD1 (6 bases). Being an ORF, TRBV23-1 has a function that is uncertain. V was pared by 9 bases and J by 3 bases, with 17 bases between. The CDR3 is 14 amino acids. The CDR3 loop is CARDWGGRDYGYTF. The CDR3 nucleotides read TGCGCCAGAGACTGGGGGGGCCGGGACTATGGCTACACCTTC.

This clone has a single count. This sequence joins TRBV9 and TRBJ1-1; D not resolved. Germline assignment: CDR1 SGDLS and CDR2 YYNGEE. V was pared by 0 bases and J by 1 base, with 4 bases between. The CDR3 has 13 residues. CDR3 sequence: CASSVGRNTEAFF. CDR3 DNA sequence: TGTGCCAGCAGCGTAGGGAGGAACACTGAAGCTTTCTTT.

The V call is TRBV29-1, the J call TRBJ2-5; a weak D match, TRBD2 (6 bases). Trimming left V 1 base short and J 2 bases short, with 8 bases between. From germline, CDR1 is SQVTM and CDR2 ANQGSEA. This CDR3 is built from 13 residues. The chain's CDR3 is CSVEVGGQETQYF. The CDR3, as DNA: TGCAGCGTTGAAGTGGGGGGACAAGAGACCCAGTACTTC.

This chain joins TRBV21-1 and TRBJ1-1. TRBV21-1 is recorded as a pseudogene. CDR3 length: 16 residues. CDR3 sequence (DNA): TGTGCCAGCAGCAAAGCCTGGGGAATTCCGAACACTGAAGCTTTCTTT. It specifies CASSKAWGIPNTEAFF.

The gene calls are TRBV6-5 and TRBJ2-5; 8 bases match TRBD1. The ends lost 6 bases at V and 5 bases at J; junction bases unmatched: 5. CDR3 length: 13 residues. Germline assignment: CDR1 MNHEY and CDR2 SVGAGI. CDR3 bases: TGTGCCAGCAGGGACAGGGTAGTGGAGACCCAGTACTTC. Protein product: CASRDRVVETQYF.